What follows are 29 T cell receptor beta chains derived from one specimen sequenced in a study of T cell responses to AZD1222 COVID-19 vaccine. The method was immunoSEQ multiplex PCR; TCRdb's version includes in-frame clones alone and lacks a portion of them. Of over 120,000 clones in the sample, roughly 92% are singletons; the top ten hold over 1.5%. The source was peripheral blood, collected on day 0 of AZD1222 vaccination. These receptors were taken from an adult in good health.

The chain combines TRBV6-4 with TRBJ1-2; D may be TRBD1 (6 bases). Trimming shortened V by 8 bases and J by 4 bases, and 26 bases separated the two germline ends. Per germline, CDR1 MRHNA and CDR2 SNTAGT. The CDR3 runs 17 residues. The CDR3 DNA reads TGTGCCAGCCTGGGTAGGACAGTTGGAGTTTATTCCTATGGCTACACCTTC. Its translation: CASLGRTVGVYSYGYTF.

This chain links TRBV5-6 with TRBJ2-7, with no clear D. The germline V gene has CDR1 SGHDT and CDR2 YYEEEE. The CDR3 contains 13 residues. The V and J ends lost 0 bases and 6 bases respectively, with 10 bases between them. The DNA for the CDR3 is TGTGCCAGCAGCTTGGGACCGCTACGCGAGCAGTACTTC. Protein: CASSLGPLREQYF.

The chain has TRBV28 and TRBJ1-2; D uncertain. The CDR3 sequence is 12 residues long. V lost 5 bases and J lost 6, with 10 bases in between. Germline V gene data show CDR1 as MDHEN and CDR2 as SYDVKM. The CDR3 loop reads CASSPRENGYTF. In DNA form, the CDR3 reads TGTGCCAGCAGTCCTAGGGAAAATGGCTACACCTTC.

This clone was recorded only once. The chain is built from TRBV19 and TRBJ1-2, with TRBD1 matching 9 bases. Germline CDR1 and CDR2: LNHDA and SQIVND (reference sequence). The CDR3 spans 15 residues. Trimming at V came to 6 bases and at J to 2 bases, leaving 7 bases not matched to a gene. CDR3 DNA: TGTGCCAGTAGCACCGCCGGGACAGGGAACTATGGCTACACCTTC. This codes for CASSTAGTGNYGYTF.

The chain recombines TRBV15 with TRBJ2-7; D not certain. The CDR3 is 13 residues long. The germline V gene has CDR1 LNHNV and CDR2 YYDKDF (reference sequence). The V end lost 0 bases, the J end lost 4 bases, and 7 bases lay between the germline ends. The CDR3 here is CATSRDVSYEQYF. Here the CDR3 DNA reads TGTGCCACCAGCAGAGATGTGTCATACGAGCAGTACTTC.

The chain carries TRBV11-2 and TRBJ1-1, with a weak D call TRBD1 (6 bases). V lost 5 bases and J 5 bases, leaving 18 bases between the germline ends. The germline CDR1 and CDR2 sequences are SGHAT and FQNNGV. This CDR3 is built from 15 residues. The CDR3, as DNA: TGTGCCAGCAGCCTCGTGCAGGGGAGTAGGACTGAAGCTTTCTTT. As protein: CASSLVQGSRTEAFF. The variable domain in full, with the rest retrieved from reference TRBV11-2 and TRBJ1-1, is EAGVAQSPRYKIIEKRQSVAFWCNPISGHATLYWYQQILGQGPKLLIQFQNNGVVDDSQLPKDRFSAERLKGVDSTLKIQPAKLEDSAVYLCASSLVQGSRTEAFFGQGTRLTVV.

The V gene is TRBV2, the J gene TRBJ1-4; no reliable D call. CDR3 length equals 13 residues. V was cut by 7 bases and J by 7 bases, with 13 bases left in between. Germline CDR1 and CDR2: SNHLY and FYNNEI. CDR3 residues: CASMRGSAEKLFF. CDR3 nucleotides: TGTGCCAGCATGCGGGGATCGGCTGAAAAACTGTTTTTT.

The chain links TRBV4-1 to TRBJ1-6, with D unresolved. V lost 3 bases, J lost 0 bases, and 6 bases lay in between. CDR3 length: 15 amino acids. Germline assignment: CDR1 MGHRA and CDR2 YSYEKL. The CDR3 nucleotides are TGCGCCAGCAGCCACGTATACTCCTATAATTCACCCCTCCACTTT. This translates into CASSHVYSYNSPLHF.

The chain employs TRBV18 and TRBJ1-3; D call uncertain. The CDR3 has 16 amino acids. CDR1 and CDR2 from the germline V gene are KGHSH and LQKENI. V was clipped by 6 bases and J by 0 bases, with 15 bases between them. CDR3: CASSTATASSGNTIYF. The CDR3 bases are TGTGCCAGCTCGACTGCGACGGCCAGCTCTGGAAACACCATATATTTT.

This clone showed up just once. V gene TRBV2 combines with J gene TRBJ1-3, with a possible D match to TRBD1 (5 bases). This CDR3 contains 15 residues. Looked up from germline, CDR1 is SNHLY and CDR2 is FYNNEI. Deletions cut 6 bases from V and 0 bases from J, with 12 bases between. CDR3 DNA: TGTGCCAGCAGGACCGCAACAGGCTCTGGAAACACCATATATTTT. Residues: CASRTATGSGNTIYF.

The genes are TRBV2 and TRBJ2-7; a weak D match, TRBD1 (6 bases). Trimming removed 2 bases at V and 6 bases at J, with 14 bases between. Germline-derived CDR1 and CDR2 are SNHLY and FYNNEI. The CDR3 consists of 14 residues. The CDR3 nucleotides read TGTGCCAGCAGTGAACCTCCTCAGGGGCGCGAGCAGTACTTC. Amino acid sequence: CASSEPPQGREQYF.

V usage is TRBV15 and J usage is TRBJ2-1; 7 nucleotides line up with TRBD1. There are 20 residues in the CDR3. With V trimmed by 0 bases and J by 2 bases, 16 bases remained unmatched. Germline CDR1 and CDR2: LNHNV and YYDKDF (reference sequence). CDR3 amino acids: CATSRDRIQGNGRAYNEQFF. The CDR3 DNA reads as TGTGCCACCAGCAGAGACCGGATACAGGGGAATGGTAGGGCCTACAATGAGCAGTTCTTC.

The V and J genes are TRBV6-1 and TRBJ1-1; D gene uncertain. Germline V lookup: CDR1 MNHNS, CDR2 SASEGT. The V end was cut by 2 bases, the J end by 1 base, with 8 bases between. This CDR3 has 14 residues. The CDR3 DNA follows: TGTGCCAGCAGTGAATTCGGTGGGAACACTGAAGCTTTCTTT. Translated: CASSEFGGNTEAFF.

Remarks on this clone: At the DNA level, this CDR3 is encoded by other sequences in the same sample as well. CDR3 nucleotides: TGTGCCAGCAGTTTGGGCAGGGGTTATGGCTACACCTTC. Translation: CASSLGRGYGYTF. The genes are TRBV12-3 or TRBV12-4 and TRBJ1-2; TRBD1 is a possible D gene (6 bases). Deletions cut 3 bases from V and 5 bases from J, with 10 bases between. There are 13 residues in the CDR3.

This sequence joins TRBV6-6 and TRBJ2-3; perhaps TRBD2 as D (6 bases). CDR1 is MNHNY, CDR2 SVGAGI, per germline (reference sequence). V lost 4 bases, J lost 7 bases, and 15 bases lay in between. The CDR3 totals 14 residues. The CDR3 here is CASSSAGPLNTQYF. CDR3 sequence (DNA): TGTGCCAGCAGTTCCGCGGGACCACTCAATACGCAGTATTTT.

The gene calls are TRBV7-9 and TRBJ1-1, with 7 bases matching TRBD1. Germline values: CDR1 SEHNR, CDR2 FQNEAQ (reference sequence). The V segment lost 1 base and the J segment 0 bases; nucleotides outside the gene matches: 8. This CDR3 spans 17 amino acids. For the CDR3, the DNA is TGTGCCAGCAGCTTAGTTGGGCGACAGGGCCTGAACACTGAAGCTTTCTTT. Its protein is CASSLVGRQGLNTEAFF.

This rearrangement joins TRBV5-5 to TRBJ2-2; 10 bases are a match to TRBD2. This CDR3 has 17 residues. In germline, CDR1 is SGHKS, CDR2 YYEKEE (reference sequence). After removal of 4 bases from V and 3 bases from J, the junction contained 9 bases not matched to a gene. CDR3 bases: TGTGCCAGCAGCCCTCGTAGACTAGCGGGTGACACCGGGGAGCTGTTTTTT. This translates into CASSPRRLAGDTGELFF.

This rearrangement joins TRBV28 to TRBJ1-1, with a possible D match to TRBD1 (5 bases). The CDR3 has 14 amino acids. CDR1 is MDHEN and CDR2 is SYDVKM in the germline V gene. V was cut by 3 bases and J by 0 bases, with 8 bases left in between. DNA of the CDR3: TGTGCCAGCAGTTTCGAGGGGTTGAACACTGAAGCTTTCTTT. Translated: CASSFEGLNTEAFF. Supplemented by reference TRBV28 and TRBJ1-1, the full variable domain reads DVKVTQSSRYLVKRTGEKVFLECVQDMDHENMFWYRQDPGLGLRLIYFSYDVKMKEKGDIPEGYSVSREKKERFSLILESASTNQTSMYLCASSFEGLNTEAFFGQGTRLTVV.

CDR3 DNA sequence: TGTGCCAGCAGCCCAATGCTAGCGGGATACGAGCAGTACTTC. It yields the protein CASSPMLAGYEQYF. This chain joins TRBV28 and TRBJ2-7, with 9 bases that match TRBD2. J gave up 4 bases and V 6 bases, and 7 bases lay outside the gene matches. Looked up from germline, CDR1 is MDHEN and CDR2 is SYDVKM. The CDR3 totals 14 residues.

This chain uses TRBV5-5 with TRBJ2-5; 7 bases agree with TRBD2. Germline V lookup: CDR1 SGHKS, CDR2 YYEKEE (reference sequence). The CDR3 extends over 14 amino acids. With V trimmed by 4 bases and J by 5 bases, 8 bases remained unmatched. The CDR3 coding sequence is TGTGCCAGCAGCCCCCCGGGGGGAGAGGAGACCCAGTACTTC. Protein sequence: CASSPPGGEETQYF. The variable domain in full, with the rest retrieved from reference TRBV5-5 and TRBJ2-5, is DAGVTQSPTHLIKTRGQQVTLRCSPISGHKSVSWYQQVLGQGPQFIFQYYEKEERGRGNFPDRFSARQFPNYSSELNVNALLLGDSALYLCASSPPGGEETQYFGPGTRLLVL.

This chain joins TRBV29-1 and TRBJ2-7; D call uncertain. Germline CDR1 SQVTM, CDR2 ANQGSEA. V was trimmed by 4 bases and J by 2 bases, leaving 9 bases between them. CDR3 length equals 12 residues. In DNA, the CDR3 is TGCAGCGTTGCGCACGCCGCCTACGAGCAGTACTTC. Encoded protein: CSVAHAAYEQYF.

The count of this clone is one. This sequence joins TRBV6-5 and TRBJ2-7; possibly TRBD2 for D (5 bases). The CDR3 length is 14 residues. The V and J ends lost 0 bases and 6 bases respectively, with 12 bases between them. Per germline, CDR1 MNHEY and CDR2 SVGAGI. The CDR3 DNA reads TGTGCCAGCAGTTACTCGCGACGGGGTAGCGAGCAGTACTTC. It specifies CASSYSRRGSEQYF.

V usage is TRBV20-1 and J usage is TRBJ2-3; a possible D gene is TRBD2 (5 bases). CDR3 length: 14 amino acids. Per the germline V gene, CDR1 is DFQATT and CDR2 is SNEGSKA (reference sequence). V was cut by 3 bases and J by 3 bases, with 13 bases left in between. DNA of the CDR3: TGCAGTGCTAGTACGGGGTCTGGTACAGATACGCAGTATTTT. Translated, it gives CSASTGSGTDTQYF.

This chain joins TRBV30 and TRBJ1-2; 9 bases are shared with TRBD1. J lost 12 bases, V lost 2 bases, and 10 bases had no gene match. The CDR3 totals 13 residues. Germline-derived CDR1 and CDR2 are GTSNPN and SVGIG (reference sequence). DNA for the CDR3: TGTGCCTGGAGTTCAGACGCGGGACAGGGAAACACCTTC. This encodes CAWSSDAGQGNTF.

This chain links TRBV19 with TRBJ1-1, with D possibly TRBD1 on 5 matching bases. V lost 3 bases and J 1 base, leaving 12 bases between the germline ends. From germline, CDR1 is LNHDA and CDR2 SQIVND (reference sequence). The CDR3 consists of 15 residues. The CDR3 sequence: CASSIWDSRNTEAFF. The CDR3 coding sequence is TGTGCCAGTAGTATTTGGGACTCCAGGAACACTGAAGCTTTCTTT.

This clone was detected once. This chain joins TRBV28 and TRBJ1-2, with 7 bases fitting TRBD1. The CDR3 spans 14 residues. Germline CDR1 reads MDHEN; CDR2 reads SYDVKM. With 5 bases clipped from V and 4 bases from J, the junction kept 7 bases outside the gene matches. In DNA form, the CDR3 reads TGTGCCAGCAGTAGACAGGGAGGGAGCTATGGCTACACCTTC. Protein sequence: CASSRQGGSYGYTF.

This chain joins TRBV18 and TRBJ1-5; weak D call: TRBD1 (6 bases). Germline loops: CDR1 KGHSH, CDR2 LQKENI. V dropped 1 base and J dropped 6 bases, with 10 bases sitting between them. The CDR3 is made up of 14 amino acids. The CDR3 spells CASSPQGGGQPQHF. CDR3 DNA: TGTGCCAGCTCACCACAGGGAGGGGGTCAGCCCCAGCATTTT.

This clone was recorded only once. A read error may produce the germline difference seen at one junction end. This rearrangement joins TRBV30 to TRBJ1-4; D is possibly TRBD1 (6 bases). Per germline, CDR1 GTSNPN and CDR2 SVGIG (reference sequence). This CDR3 has 11 residues. Here the CDR3 reads CAWSTGQRRSF. The CDR3 DNA is TGTGCCTGGAGTACAGGACAGCGGAGATCCTTT.

V is TRBV30 and J is TRBJ2-1, with 10 bases aligning to TRBD2. The CDR3 sequence is 17 residues long. J was trimmed by 8 bases and V by 2 bases; bases with no gene match: 15. Germline CDR1 GTSNPN, CDR2 SVGIG (reference sequence). The CDR3 region is CAWSPLRGLAGDDEQFF. Here the CDR3 DNA reads TGTGCCTGGAGTCCCCTCCGTGGGCTAGCGGGAGATGATGAGCAGTTCTTC.